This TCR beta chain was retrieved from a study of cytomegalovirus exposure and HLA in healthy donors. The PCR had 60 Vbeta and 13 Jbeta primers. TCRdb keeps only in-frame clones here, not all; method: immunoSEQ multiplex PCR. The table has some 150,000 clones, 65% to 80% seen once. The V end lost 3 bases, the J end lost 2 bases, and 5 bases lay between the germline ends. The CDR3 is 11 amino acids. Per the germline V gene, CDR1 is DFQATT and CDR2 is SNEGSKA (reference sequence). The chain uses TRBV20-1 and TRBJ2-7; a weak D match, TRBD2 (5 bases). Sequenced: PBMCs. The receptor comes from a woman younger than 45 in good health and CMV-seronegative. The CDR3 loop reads CSARTTYEQYF. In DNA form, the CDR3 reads TGCAGTGCTAGGACTACCTACGAGCAGTACTTC.